Following are 29 T cell receptor beta chains from one sample sequenced in a study of blood T cell repertoires in COVID-19. Sequencing used immunoSEQ multiplex PCR; TCRdb keeps in-frame clones, though not all of them. The data contain roughly 86,000 clones, around three quarters of them singletons. The specimen sequenced was peripheral blood. Receptors originate from a man aged 50-59 years who had recovered from COVID-19.

The chain links TRBV6-1 to TRBJ2-7, with 8 nucleotides matching TRBD2. The CDR3 consists of 16 residues. In germline, CDR1 is MNHNS, CDR2 SASEGT. Losses at the gene ends were 2 bases for V and 2 bases for J; bases not matched to a gene: 8. The CDR3 loop reads CASSEYAVREAYEQYF. In DNA, the CDR3 is TGTGCCAGCAGTGAATACGCGGTGCGGGAGGCCTACGAGCAGTACTTC.

The V gene is TRBV6-4, the J gene TRBJ2-2, with 7 bases that match TRBD2. V shed 11 bases and J 10 bases; nucleotides not matched to a gene: 13. This CDR3 spans 13 amino acids. Germline loops: CDR1 MRHNA, CDR2 SNTAGT. The DNA of the CDR3 is TGTGCCGTTCGACTAGCTCCGAGGAAGGAGCTGTTTTTT. This translates into CAVRLAPRKELFF.

This chain joins TRBV19 and TRBJ2-5; 10 bases fit TRBD2. The J segment lost 4 bases and the V segment lost 9 bases, leaving 11 bases of the junction unmatched. Germline loops: CDR1 LNHDA, CDR2 SQIVND (reference sequence). There are 15 residues in the CDR3. DNA of the CDR3: TGTGCCAGCAGTTACGGGACTAGCGAAATAGAGACCCAGTACTTC. Its translation is CASSYGTSEIETQYF.

Here the CDR3 DNA reads TGCGCCAGCAGCATGAGCGGGGTACGTGCAGATACGCAGTATTTT. Translated: CASSMSGVRADTQYF. The V and J genes are TRBV5-1 and TRBJ2-3; the match to TRBD2 covers 7 bases. V trimming: 4 bases; J trimming: 4 bases; junction bases outside the gene matches: 9. Per germline, CDR1 SGHRS and CDR2 YFSETQ. The CDR3 runs 15 residues.

The chain joins TRBV18 to TRBJ1-4; 8 bases map to TRBD1. Germline trimming cut 3 bases from V and 5 bases from J; bases unmatched to any gene: 5. The V gene's germline CDR1 is KGHSH and CDR2 LQKENI. CDR3 size: 15 residues. CDR3 sequence (DNA): TGTGCCAGCTCACCCGTGACAGGGGCAAATGAAAAACTGTTTTTT. Its translation is CASSPVTGANEKLFF.

The sample holds a few counts of this clone. The gene calls are TRBV3-1 (or the pseudogene TRBV3-2) and TRBJ1-2; no definite D call. The V gene lost 1 base and the J gene lost 8 bases, with 8 bases spanning the gap. This CDR3 spans 12 amino acids. The germline V gene encodes CDR1 LGHDT and CDR2 YNNKEL (reference sequence). The CDR3 DNA reads TGTGCCAGCAGCCAAGTTCTCGGGGGCTACACCTTC. Its protein product is CASSQVLGGYTF.

The chain joins TRBV7-3 to TRBJ2-1; 11 positions match TRBD2. CDR1 is SGHTA and CDR2 is FQGTGA in the germline V gene. This CDR3 spans 16 amino acids. With V trimmed by 5 bases and J by 10 bases, 13 bases remained unmatched. The CDR3: CASSLDLAGGKIEQFF. The CDR3 DNA sequence: TGTGCCAGCAGCCTAGACCTAGCGGGGGGAAAAATAGAGCAGTTCTTC.

A few counts support this clone. DNA of the CDR3: TGTGCCAGCAGCTTCAGATACCAAGAGACCCAGTACTTC. Protein sequence: CASSFRYQETQYF. The rearrangement uses TRBV7-2 and TRBJ2-5; no definite D call. Germline V gene lookup returns CDR1 SGHTA and CDR2 FQGNSA. This CDR3 has 13 amino acids. V was shortened by 3 bases and J by 0 bases, with 5 bases between the two germline ends. The entire variable domain, with the rest obtained from reference TRBV7-2 and TRBJ2-5, is as follows: GAGVSQSPSNKVTEKGKDVELRCDPISGHTALYWYRQSLGQGLEFLIYFQGNSAPDKSGLPSDRFSAERTGGSVSTLTIQRTQQEDSAVYLCASSFRYQETQYFGPGTRLLVL.

In its sample, this clone was seen a few times. The CDR3 coding sequence is TGTGCCAGCAGCTCGTGGTTGGCGCTCGGGGAGACCCAGTACTTC. It encodes CASSSWLALGETQYF. The genes are TRBV5-4 and TRBJ2-5; D not resolved. Germline CDR1 reads SGHNT; CDR2 reads YYREEE (reference sequence). This CDR3 has 15 residues. The V end lost 3 bases, the J end lost 5 bases, and 17 bases lay between the germline ends.

The CDR3 loop reads CASSQGGASYNEQFF. CDR3 nucleotides: TGTGCCAGCTCACAGGGGGGGGCCTCCTACAATGAGCAGTTCTTC. This chain uses TRBV18 with TRBJ2-1, with D perhaps matching TRBD2 (7 bases). The CDR3 length is 15 residues. The V gene's germline CDR1 is KGHSH and CDR2 LQKENI. Trimming removed 4 bases at V and 0 bases at J, with 10 bases between.

This clone was picked up one time. This chain links TRBV7-2 with TRBJ2-7; D is ambiguous. Trimming took off 1 base at V and 0 bases at J, with 7 bases between the two ends. Germline assignment: CDR1 SGHTA and CDR2 FQGNSA. The CDR3 covers 14 residues. The CDR3, as DNA: TGTGCCAGCAGCTTAGTCTCGGTCTCCTACGAGCAGTACTTC. It codes for CASSLVSVSYEQYF.

The rearrangement links TRBV19 to TRBJ2-3; possible D gene TRBD2, 6 bases. This CDR3 region has 14 residues. Germline V gives CDR1 LNHDA, CDR2 SQIVND (reference sequence). Trimming took off 1 base at V and 1 base at J, with 6 bases between the two ends. Here the CDR3 DNA reads TGTGCCAGTAGTATAGCGGGAGGCACAGATACGCAGTATTTT. This encodes CASSIAGGTDTQYF.

V and J are TRBV4-3 and TRBJ2-7; weak D call: TRBD1 (5 bases). The CDR3 contains 15 residues. Germline V gives CDR1 LGHNA, CDR2 YSLEER. The ends were cut back, 0 bases at V and 2 bases at J, with 11 bases in the middle. Written as DNA, the CDR3 is TGCGCCAGCAGCCAAGATGCCGCAGGGACCTACGAGCAGTACTTC. Protein product: CASSQDAAGTYEQYF.

The V call is TRBV5-4, the J call TRBJ1-2; D gene ambiguous. Germline CDR1 and CDR2: SGHNT and YYREEE (reference sequence). Deletions cut 5 bases from V and 5 bases from J, with 16 bases between. The CDR3 length is 14 residues. The CDR3 loop reads CASRPREAGYGYTF. Here the CDR3 DNA reads TGTGCCAGCAGACCCCGGGAGGCGGGTTATGGCTACACCTTC.

This chain joins TRBV18 and TRBJ1-2; 7 bases align to TRBD1. Germline V gene lookup returns CDR1 KGHSH and CDR2 LQKENI. This CDR3 has 17 amino acids. V lost 1 base, J lost 2 bases, and 10 bases stayed unmatched. In nucleotides, the CDR3 is TGTGCCAGCTCACCACTGGGGGACAGCTCTTTAAACTATGGCTACACCTTC. Residues: CASSPLGDSSLNYGYTF.

The chain is built from TRBV24-1 and TRBJ1-5; D is ambiguous. Germline-derived CDR1 and CDR2 are KGHDR and SFDVKD. CDR3 length: 14 residues. V lost 6 bases and J lost 0, with 8 bases in between. CDR3 bases: TGTGCCACCAGTCAGGTTAATAGCAATCAGCCCCAGCATTTT. It encodes CATSQVNSNQPQHF.

The chain couples TRBV19 to TRBJ1-2, with 9 bases matching TRBD1. This CDR3 comprises 15 residues. The germline V gene encodes CDR1 LNHDA and CDR2 SQIVND (reference sequence). V shed 0 bases, J shed 5 bases, and the junction held 4 bases outside the gene matches. The CDR3 region has the DNA TGTGCCAGTAGTATAGACGGACAGGGGAGTTATGGCTACACCTTC. Protein sequence: CASSIDGQGSYGYTF.

This clone was seen more than once but under ten times. The rearrangement links TRBV24-1 to TRBJ1-1; 9 nucleotides line up with TRBD1. The CDR3 spans 15 residues. Germline assignment: CDR1 KGHDR and CDR2 SFDVKD. J gave up 4 bases and V 4 bases, and 6 bases lay outside the gene matches. CDR3 sequence reads: CATSDSGTGTTEAFF. As DNA, the CDR3 is TGTGCCACCAGTGACTCCGGGACAGGGACCACTGAAGCTTTCTTT.

V gene TRBV12-3 or TRBV12-4 combines with J gene TRBJ1-2; tentative D call: TRBD1 (6 bases). V was cut by 3 bases and J by 6 bases, with 11 bases left in between. The CDR3 length is 13 residues. CDR3 bases: TGTGCCAGCAGTTTCCGCGGGGGGCATGGCTACACCTTC. This sequence encodes CASSFRGGHGYTF.

V and J are TRBV18 and TRBJ2-1; 8 nucleotides agree with TRBD1. Looked up from germline, CDR1 is KGHSH and CDR2 is LQKENI. The CDR3 has 15 amino acids. The V and J ends lost 2 bases and 6 bases, in that order; junction bases with no gene match: 6. The CDR3 is CASSPGQGPSNEQFF. CDR3 coding DNA: TGTGCCAGCTCACCAGGACAGGGCCCCAGCAATGAGCAGTTCTTC.

This clone was seen once. The chain recombines TRBV6-5 with TRBJ2-2, with 7 bases lining up with TRBD2. J was trimmed by 3 bases and V by 7 bases; bases with no gene match: 5. Germline-derived CDR1 and CDR2 are MNHEY and SVGAGI. The CDR3 extends over 14 amino acids. This CDR3 is CASKGSGHTGELFF. The CDR3 DNA reads as TGTGCCAGCAAGGGTAGCGGGCACACCGGGGAGCTGTTTTTT.

This chain joins TRBV18 and TRBJ2-2; 8 bases are a match to TRBD1. CDR1 and CDR2 (germline): KGHSH, LQKENI. V lost 10 bases and J lost 0; bases outside the gene matches: 10. The CDR3 has 16 amino acids. The CDR3 DNA follows: TGTGCCACCCTGAGGACAGGGTCGGCGAACACCGGGGAGCTGTTTTTT. Translated: CATLRTGSANTGELFF.

The genes are TRBV27 and TRBJ1-5; no clear D gene. Trimming cost V 1 base and J 4 bases, with 5 bases left between them. Germline V CDR1 and CDR2: MNHEY, SMNVEV (reference sequence). CDR3 length: 13 residues. DNA of the CDR3: TGTGCCAGCAGTTTATGGAGAAATCAGCCCCAGCATTTT. It is translated as CASSLWRNQPQHF.

The table lists this clone with a few counts. This chain joins TRBV10-3 and TRBJ1-5, with D perhaps matching TRBD1 (5 bases). The germline V and J ends were trimmed by 2 bases and 7 bases, with 9 bases remaining between them. Germline CDR1 and CDR2: ENHRY and SYGVKD. The CDR3 consists of 13 residues. The CDR3 reads CAISEGQGQPQHF. The CDR3 coding sequence is TGTGCCATCAGTGAGGGGCAGGGACAGCCCCAGCATTTT.

This chain joins TRBV6-1 and TRBJ1-1; a weak D match, TRBD1 (6 bases). Germline values: CDR1 MNHNS, CDR2 SASEGT. This CDR3 comprises 14 residues. V lost 0 bases to trimming and J lost 6 bases, with 11 bases between them. The CDR3 reads CASSEAGASSEAFF. The CDR3 DNA reads TGTGCCAGCAGTGAAGCGGGGGCGAGCTCTGAAGCTTTCTTT.

This chain connects TRBV3-1 (or the pseudogene TRBV3-2) to TRBJ2-7, with D unclear. This CDR3 region has 16 residues. V shed 2 bases and J shed 4 bases, with 18 bases lying between them. The germline gives CDR1 LGHDT, CDR2 YNNKEL (reference sequence). CDR3 in amino acids: CASSQLSSSFRYEQYF. DNA for the CDR3: TGTGCCAGCAGCCAACTAAGTTCGTCCTTCAGGTACGAGCAGTACTTC.

The rearrangement joins TRBV9 to TRBJ1-3; D ambiguous. V shed 0 bases and J shed 0 bases, with 7 bases lying between them. Per germline, CDR1 SGDLS and CDR2 YYNGEE. This CDR3 has 15 residues. Here the CDR3 reads CASSVGLFSGNTIYF. The DNA for the CDR3 is TGTGCCAGCAGCGTAGGACTGTTCTCTGGAAACACCATATATTTT.

This rearrangement joins TRBV28 to TRBJ2-4, with a weak D call TRBD2 (6 bases). The V gene lost 8 bases and the J gene lost 2 bases, with 16 bases spanning the gap. CDR3 length: 15 amino acids. Germline V gene data show CDR1 as MDHEN and CDR2 as SYDVKM. CDR3 loop: CASGEEGRTKNIQYF. CDR3 DNA: TGTGCCAGCGGGGAGGAAGGGAGGACCAAAAACATTCAGTACTTC.

The chain carries TRBV6-5 and TRBJ2-2, with a possible D match to TRBD2 (5 bases). The CDR3 sequence is 13 residues long. V lost 2 bases and J lost 4, with 5 bases in between. Germline CDR1 and CDR2: MNHEY and SVGAGI. Here the CDR3 DNA reads TGTGCCAGCAGTTACGCGGGCACCGGGGAGCTGTTTTTT. Translating it yields CASSYAGTGELFF.